The 15 T cell receptor beta chains below come from one sample, sequenced in a study of T cell repertoires in cytomegalovirus infection. TCRdb reprocessed the reads via MiXCR and lists one record per CDR3 protein. The sample includes under 250,000 distinct CDR3 sequences, 6.5% seen only once; the top ten take under 7.5%. Sequenced material: PBMCs. Every receptor here comes from a human donor in good health (CMV status not recorded). Some clones in this sample may be carry-over from other donors' samples.

This clonotype appeared many times. The chain joins TRBV28 to TRBJ1-2; the match to TRBD1 covers 8 bases. Germline V gene sequence: CDR1 MDHEN, CDR2 SYDVKM. This CDR3 region has 16 residues. J gave up 0 bases and V 5 bases, and 8 bases lay outside the gene matches. In nucleotides, the CDR3 is TGTGCCAGCAGTCAACCGGGACAGGCTACTAACTATGGCTACACCTTC. Protein sequence: CASSQPGQATNYGYTF.

This clonotype was seen repeatedly, ten times or more. The chain carries TRBV7-2 and TRBJ1-1, with 8 bases that match TRBD1. Germline-derived CDR1 and CDR2 are SGHTA and FQGNSA. The CDR3 has 13 residues. The V gene end was trimmed by 5 bases and the J gene end by 3 bases; junction bases not matched to a gene: 2. In DNA, the CDR3 is TGTGCCAGCAGCGCCAGGGGGCACACTGAAGCTTTCTTT. Amino acids: CASSARGHTEAFF.

The chain employs TRBV30 and TRBJ2-3; D is unresolved. Trimming removed 0 bases at V and 8 bases at J, with 9 bases between. Looked up from germline, CDR1 is GTSNPN and CDR2 is SVGIG (reference sequence). This CDR3 has 12 residues. CDR3 in amino acids: CAWSVSVFTQYF. Here the CDR3 DNA reads TGTGCCTGGAGTGTATCCGTGTTTACGCAGTATTTT.

This clonotype was seen repeatedly, ten times or more. The chain has TRBV7-2 and TRBJ2-7, with 9 nucleotides matching TRBD1. V gave up 4 bases and J gave up 2 bases; unmatched junction bases: 6. CDR3 length: 15 residues. Per the germline V gene, CDR1 is SGHTA and CDR2 is FQGNSA. The CDR3 region is CASSSGTGTTYEQYF. The CDR3 region has the DNA TGTGCCAGCAGCTCCGGGACAGGGACGACCTACGAGCAGTACTTC.

Details on this clonotype: Compared with germline, one end of the junction differs, possibly owing to a read error. The CDR3 region has the DNA TGTGCCAGCAGCCAAGATCGAGCACGACATAACACCGGGGAGCTGTTTTTT. It specifies CASSQDRARHNTGELFF. J is TRBJ2-2 and V is TRBV4-1; unclear D gene. Germline loops: CDR1 MGHRA, CDR2 YSYEKL. The CDR3 runs to 17 residues.

This clonotype was recorded many times. The J gene is TRBJ1-1, the V gene TRBV6-2 or TRBV6-3; TRBD1 aligns across 7 bases. V shed 8 bases, J shed 1 base, and the junction held 4 bases outside the gene matches. The germline V gene encodes CDR1 MNHEY and CDR2 SVGEGT. The CDR3 runs to 13 residues. CDR3 coding DNA: TGTGCCAGCCTTCGACAGGGGAACACTGAAGCTTTCTTT. This sequence encodes CASLRQGNTEAFF.

This clonotype has ten or more counts. The rearrangement joins TRBV29-1 to TRBJ2-1; 9 nucleotides line up with TRBD1. Trimming at V came to 6 bases and at J to 5 bases, leaving 8 bases not matched to a gene. This CDR3 is 14 amino acids long. Germline V gene lookup returns CDR1 SQVTM and CDR2 ANQGSEA. This chain's CDR3 is CSVTTGGKHNEQFF. The CDR3 DNA follows: TGCAGCGTCACAACAGGGGGCAAACACAATGAGCAGTTCTTC.

This clonotype was seen ten or more times. This chain uses TRBV27 with TRBJ1-1, with D tentatively TRBD1 (6 bases). The V gene's germline CDR1 is MNHEY and CDR2 SMNVEV (reference sequence). Trimming left V 0 bases short and J 5 bases short, with 13 bases between. CDR3 size: 15 residues. The CDR3 DNA follows: TGTGCCAGCAGTTTATCCGGGGGGGCGGTTACTGAAGCTTTCTTT. Translated: CASSLSGGAVTEAFF.

This clonotype has at least ten counts. This chain uses TRBV14 with TRBJ2-7; possibly TRBD1 for D (6 bases). Germline CDR1 reads SGHDN; CDR2 reads FVKESK. V was clipped by 6 bases and J by 0 bases, with 12 bases between them. This CDR3 is 14 amino acids long. In DNA form, the CDR3 reads TGTGCCAGCAGACAGGGCCACCACTCCTACGAGCAGTACTTC. Protein sequence: CASRQGHHSYEQYF. Filled out from reference TRBV14 and TRBJ2-7, the complete variable domain reads EAGVTQFPSHSVIEKGQTVTLRCDPISGHDNLYWYRRVMGKEIKFLLHFVKESKQDESGMPNNRFLAERTGGTYSTLKVQPAELEDSGVYFCASRQGHHSYEQYFGPGTRLTVT.

This clonotype has ten or more counts. The chain carries TRBV6-1 and TRBJ2-5, with TRBD2 identical over 10 bases. V was clipped by 5 bases and J by 1 base; unmatched bases: 4. CDR3 size: 15 residues. Germline values: CDR1 MNHNS, CDR2 SASEGT. CDR3 residues: CASSNKRGGQETQYF. The CDR3 DNA is TGTGCCAGCAGTAACAAGCGGGGGGGCCAAGAGACCCAGTACTTC.

At least ten counts were recorded for this clonotype. This chain joins TRBV4-2 and TRBJ1-1, with D possibly matching TRBD1 (5 bases). CDR1 LGHNA and CDR2 YNFKEQ come from the germline V gene. The CDR3 is made up of 16 amino acids. V lost 1 base and J 3 bases, leaving 15 bases between the germline ends. CDR3 sequence: CASSQAGRRGDTEAFF. The CDR3 nucleotides read TGTGCCAGCAGCCAAGCGGGACGGAGGGGAGACACTGAAGCTTTCTTT.

This clonotype was counted ten times or more. The chain has TRBV12-3 or TRBV12-4 and TRBJ1-5; weak D call: TRBD1 (5 bases). The CDR3 totals 15 residues. Trimming pared 3 bases from V and 1 base from J, leaving 10 bases between. The CDR3 DNA is TGTGCCAGCAGTTTCGGGGGAATCAGCAATCAGCCCCAGCATTTT. This codes for CASSFGGISNQPQHF.

This clonotype was recorded many times. The chain recombines TRBV20-1 with TRBJ2-2; D is unclear. The V gene's germline CDR1 is DFQATT and CDR2 SNEGSKA (reference sequence). CDR3 length: 16 amino acids. Trimming left V 3 bases short and J 2 bases short, with 16 bases between. The CDR3 region has the DNA TGCAGTGCTAGGCCCGCTGGTCGAGCAAACACCGGGGAGCTGTTTTTT. This encodes CSARPAGRANTGELFF.

This clonotype has a count of ten or more. This sequence joins TRBV6-2 or TRBV6-3 and TRBJ1-1; 7 positions agree with TRBD1. The ends lost 6 bases at V and 1 base at J; junction bases unmatched: 8. Germline V gene data show CDR1 as MNHEY and CDR2 as SVGEGT. This CDR3 is built from 15 residues. The CDR3 here is CASSPDRVGNTEAFF. CDR3 in DNA: TGTGCCAGCAGCCCAGACAGGGTCGGGAACACTGAAGCTTTCTTT.

In this sample, this clonotype turned up many times. J is TRBJ1-1 and V is TRBV30; D is unresolved. Trimming took 2 bases from V and 4 from J, leaving 17 bases between them. The CDR3 runs to 15 residues. CDR1 and CDR2 from the germline V gene are GTSNPN and SVGIG (reference sequence). The chain's CDR3 is CAWSQGATLGTEAFF. The DNA of the CDR3 is TGTGCCTGGAGTCAAGGAGCTACCCTTGGCACTGAAGCTTTCTTT.